Listed below are T cell receptor beta chains from one sample, sequenced in a study of T cell therapy after organ transplantation. The antigens for these receptors are not known. Only in-frame clones appear in the TCRdb table, and some are missing; sequencing was by immunoSEQ multiplex PCR. The sample has around 19,000 clones, 84% seen once. The sequencing here drew on CD8+ T cells from blood, taken after autologous CMV-specific T cell therapy. The receptors derive from a human patient who had received a solid organ transplant and had CMV disease. Some T cells may be provided by the graft donor. Both conserved end residues are trimmed from each CDR3. Each record gives: clone size, J gene, V gene, CDR3 protein. Size is omitted from some rows. Given values are once, few, many or a class for expanded clones.

- TRBJ2-1 TRBV5-5 ASSLGQGPLDEQF
many TRBJ2-7 TRBV4-3 ASSQDRVKYEQY
- TRBJ2-1 TRBV4-3 ASSQDSQGAGNEQF
- TRBJ2-7 TRBV4-1 ASSQAGVSSYEQY
- TRBJ1-2 TRBV6-5 ASTKGGGRGYT
- TRBJ2-1 TRBV19 ATRLRGSNEQF
- TRBJ2-5 TRBV9 ASSVPDGQETQY
- TRBJ1-1 TRBV12-5 ASGGIAPPLGTGIPEAF
- TRBJ2-7 TRBV7-3 ASSPVPTNSYEQY
- TRBJ2-5 TRBV7-2 ASRRGQGAWETQY
once TRBJ2-3 TRBV4-3 ASSPGLAGSNTQY
- TRBJ2-2 TRBV12-5 ASGLATGDHGELF
- TRBJ2-1 TRBV7-3 ASSSYREQF
- TRBJ2-7 TRBV9 ASSAYQGGSEQY
- TRBJ2-1 TRBV11-3 ASSLFTRGTNEQF
- TRBJ2-7 TRBV6-5 ASFSRTTHYEQY
- TRBJ2-7 TRBV29-1 SVASGGYYEQY
- TRBJ2-1 TRBV29-1 SVVSESSYNEQF
- TRBJ1-1 TRBV30 AFDRALGTEAF
- TRBJ2-7 TRBV6-1 ASSGKFLGTASYEQY
- TRBJ2-7 TRBV4-3 ASSQERPYEQY
- TRBJ2-1 TRBV7-9 ASSLTRGFNNEQF
once TRBJ1-1 TRBV7-6 ASSLGRGGGTEAF
- TRBJ1-5 TRBV10-3 AISESKGGGHLNQPQH
- TRBJ2-5 TRBV28 ASSTVVGGKETQY
once TRBJ1-2 TRBV2 ASSEAFYGYT
- TRBJ2-5 TRBV6-5 ASKLRGYLGAQY
- TRBJ2-7 TRBV28 GAGQGFSEQY
medium-sized TRBJ2-1 TRBV9 ASQGRGAGEQF
- TRBJ2-4 TRBV28 ASSQPGLAVLAKNIQY
- TRBJ2-3 TRBV7-8 ASSNGLAGVSTDTQY
once TRBJ1-5 TRBV28 ASSLASNQPQH
once TRBJ1-2 TRBV10-3 AISLDRGINYGYT
- TRBJ2-3 TRBV6-4 ASSRTGSTDTQY
few TRBJ1-6 TRBV4-3 ASSQGREVSPLH
- TRBJ2-7 TRBV5-1 ASSELLDGGPSYEQY
- TRBJ2-7 TRBV13 ASSSPQQGTYEQY
- TRBJ2-3 TRBV7-9 ASRHIQGGPQY
few TRBJ1-1 TRBV4-1 ASSHTGGEAF
- TRBJ2-7 TRBV28 ASSSDGRYEQY
- TRBJ1-5 TRBV11-3 ASSGGTGNNQPQH
- TRBJ2-1 TRBV4-3 ASSQDDLAGGYNEQF